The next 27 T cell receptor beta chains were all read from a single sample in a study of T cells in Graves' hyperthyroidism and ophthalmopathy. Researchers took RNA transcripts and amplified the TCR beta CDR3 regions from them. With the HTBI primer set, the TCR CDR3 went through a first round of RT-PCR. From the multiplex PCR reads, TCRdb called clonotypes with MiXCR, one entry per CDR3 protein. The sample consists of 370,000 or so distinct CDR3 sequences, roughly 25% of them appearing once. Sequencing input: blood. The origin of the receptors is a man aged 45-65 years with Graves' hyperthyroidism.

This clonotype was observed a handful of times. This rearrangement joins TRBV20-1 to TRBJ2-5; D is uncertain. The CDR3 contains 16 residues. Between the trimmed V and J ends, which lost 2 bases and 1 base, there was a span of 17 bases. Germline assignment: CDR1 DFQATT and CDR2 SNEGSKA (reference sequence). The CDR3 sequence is CSARSLVRNGQETQYF. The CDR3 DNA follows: TGCAGTGCTAGATCTTTGGTTAGGAACGGCCAAGAGACCCAGTACTTC.

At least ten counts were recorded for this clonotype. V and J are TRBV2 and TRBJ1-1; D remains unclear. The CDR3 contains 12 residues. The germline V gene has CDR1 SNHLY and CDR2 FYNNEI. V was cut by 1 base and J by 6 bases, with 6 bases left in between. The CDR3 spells CASSEGTPEAFF. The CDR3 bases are TGTGCCAGCAGTGAAGGTACGCCTGAAGCTTTCTTT.

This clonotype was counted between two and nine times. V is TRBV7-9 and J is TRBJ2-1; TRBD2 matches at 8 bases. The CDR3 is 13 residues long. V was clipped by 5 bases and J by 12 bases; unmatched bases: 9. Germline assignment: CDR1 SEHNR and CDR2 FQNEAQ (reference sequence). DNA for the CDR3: TGTGCCAGCAGCCCCCGGGAGGGTTCTATGCAGTTCTTC. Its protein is CASSPREGSMQFF.

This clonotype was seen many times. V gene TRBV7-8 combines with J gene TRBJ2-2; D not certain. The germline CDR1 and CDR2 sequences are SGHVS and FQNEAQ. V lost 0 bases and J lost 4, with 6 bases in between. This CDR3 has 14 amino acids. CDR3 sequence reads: CASSLAGFTGELFF. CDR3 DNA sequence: TGTGCCAGCAGCTTAGCGGGGTTCACCGGGGAGCTGTTTTTT. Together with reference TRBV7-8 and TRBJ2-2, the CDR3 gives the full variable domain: GAGVSQSPRYKVAKRGQDVALRCDPISGHVSLFWYQQALGQGPEFLTYFQNEAQLDKSGLPSDRFFAERPEGSVSTLKIQRTQQEDSAVYLCASSLAGFTGELFFGEGSRLTVL.

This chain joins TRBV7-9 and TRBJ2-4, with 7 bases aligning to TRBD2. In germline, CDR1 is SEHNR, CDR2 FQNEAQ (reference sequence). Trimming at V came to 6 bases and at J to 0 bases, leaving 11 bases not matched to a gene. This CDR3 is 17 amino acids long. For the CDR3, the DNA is TGTGCCAGCAGTTACCGGGCTAGCGGACTAGCCAAAAACATTCAGTACTTC. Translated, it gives CASSYRASGLAKNIQYF.

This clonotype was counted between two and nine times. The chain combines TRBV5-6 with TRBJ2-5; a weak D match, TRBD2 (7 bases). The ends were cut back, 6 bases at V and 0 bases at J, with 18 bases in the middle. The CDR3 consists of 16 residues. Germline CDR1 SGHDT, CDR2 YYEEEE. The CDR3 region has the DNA TGTGCCAGCACCCGGAGGGGGGGAATTTACCAAGAGACCCAGTACTTC. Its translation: CASTRRGGIYQETQYF.

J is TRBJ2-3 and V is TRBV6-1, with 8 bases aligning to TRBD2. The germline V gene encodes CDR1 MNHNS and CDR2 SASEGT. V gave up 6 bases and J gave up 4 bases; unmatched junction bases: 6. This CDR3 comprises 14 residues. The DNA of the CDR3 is TGTGCCAGCAGGCTAGCGGGCATTGCAGATACGCAGTATTTT. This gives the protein CASRLAGIADTQYF.

CDR3 DNA sequence: TGTGCCAGCAGCGAACGGGTAGAGAGCGCAGATACGCAGTATTTT. It translates to CASSERVESADTQYF. J is TRBJ2-3 and V is TRBV9; D remains ambiguous. This CDR3 comprises 15 residues. Looked up from germline, CDR1 is SGDLS and CDR2 is YYNGEE. Trimming took 3 bases from V and 4 from J, leaving 15 bases between them. Looking up the rest from reference TRBV9 and TRBJ2-3 gives the full variable domain: DSGVTQTPKHLITATGQRVTLRCSPRSGDLSVYWYQQSLDQGLQFLIQYYNGEERAKGNILERFSAQQFPDLHSELNLSSLELGDSALYFCASSERVESADTQYFGPGTRLTVL.

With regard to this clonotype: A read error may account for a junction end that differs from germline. The CDR3 loop reads CASSLAGREDTGKLFF. In DNA, the CDR3 is TGTGCCAGCAGCTTGGCTGGGAGGGAGGACACCGGGAAGCTGTTTTTT. The chain uses TRBV5-6 and TRBJ2-2, with TRBD2 identical over 7 bases. CDR1 SGHDT and CDR2 YYEEEE come from the germline V gene. This CDR3 comprises 16 residues.

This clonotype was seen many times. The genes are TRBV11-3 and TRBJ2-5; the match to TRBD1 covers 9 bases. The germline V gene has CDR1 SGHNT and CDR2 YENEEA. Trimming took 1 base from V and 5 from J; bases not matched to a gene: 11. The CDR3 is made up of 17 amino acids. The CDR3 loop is CASSLAGTGYLAETQYF. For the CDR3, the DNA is TGTGCCAGCAGCTTAGCCGGGACAGGGTACCTAGCGGAGACCCAGTACTTC.

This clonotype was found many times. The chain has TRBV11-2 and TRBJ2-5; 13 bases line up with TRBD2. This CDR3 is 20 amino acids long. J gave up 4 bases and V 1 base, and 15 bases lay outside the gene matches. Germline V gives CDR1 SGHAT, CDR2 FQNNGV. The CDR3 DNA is TGTGCCAGCAGCTTAGCTTGGACTAGCGGGAGTGGTGTGGGGCGAGAGACCCAGTACTTC. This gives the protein CASSLAWTSGSGVGRETQYF.

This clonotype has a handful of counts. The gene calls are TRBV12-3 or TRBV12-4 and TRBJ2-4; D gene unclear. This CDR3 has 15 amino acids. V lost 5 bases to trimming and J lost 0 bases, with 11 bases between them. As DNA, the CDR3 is TGTGCCAGCAGTCCGGGTCTCTTAGCCAAAAACATTCAGTACTTC. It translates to CASSPGLLAKNIQYF.

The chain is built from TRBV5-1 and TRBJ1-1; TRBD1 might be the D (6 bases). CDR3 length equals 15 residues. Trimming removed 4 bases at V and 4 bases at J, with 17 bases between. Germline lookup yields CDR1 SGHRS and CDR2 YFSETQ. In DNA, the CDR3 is TGCGCCAGCAGCCAACGGACAGACCGAGGCACTGAAGCTTTCTTT. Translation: CASSQRTDRGTEAFF.

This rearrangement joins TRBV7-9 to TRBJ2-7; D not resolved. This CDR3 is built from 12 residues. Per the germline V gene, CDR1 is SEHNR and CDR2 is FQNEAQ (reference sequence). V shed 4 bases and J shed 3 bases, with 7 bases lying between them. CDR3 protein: CASSYQSYEQYF. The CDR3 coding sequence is TGTGCCAGCAGCTACCAGAGCTACGAGCAGTACTTC.

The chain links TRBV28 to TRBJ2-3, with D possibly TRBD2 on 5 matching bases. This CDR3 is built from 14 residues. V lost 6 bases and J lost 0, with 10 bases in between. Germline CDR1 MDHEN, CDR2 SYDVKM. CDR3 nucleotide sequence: TGTGCCAGCAGAGCGGAACCTAGCACAGATACGCAGTATTTT. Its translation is CASRAEPSTDTQYF. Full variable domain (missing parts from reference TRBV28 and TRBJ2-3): DVKVTQSSRYLVKRTGEKVFLECVQDMDHENMFWYRQDPGLGLRLIYFSYDVKMKEKGDIPEGYSVSREKKERFSLILESASTNQTSMYLCASRAEPSTDTQYFGPGTRLTVL.

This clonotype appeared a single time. The CDR3 region has the DNA TGTGCCGGCACACGAACTAGCGGCGACGATGAGCAGTTCTTC. It yields the protein CAGTRTSGDDEQFF. The chain carries TRBV3-1 and TRBJ2-1; 8 positions match TRBD2. Trimming took 11 bases from V and 8 from J; bases not matched to a gene: 14. The CDR3 extends over 14 amino acids. The germline gives CDR1 LGHDT, CDR2 YNNKEL (reference sequence).

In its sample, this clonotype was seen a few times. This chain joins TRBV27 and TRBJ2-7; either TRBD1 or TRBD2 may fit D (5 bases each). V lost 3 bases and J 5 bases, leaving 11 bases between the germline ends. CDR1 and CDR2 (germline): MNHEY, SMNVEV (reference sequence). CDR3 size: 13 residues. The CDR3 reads CASSLGVRNEQYF. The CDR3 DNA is TGTGCCAGCAGTTTGGGGGTAAGAAACGAGCAGTACTTC.

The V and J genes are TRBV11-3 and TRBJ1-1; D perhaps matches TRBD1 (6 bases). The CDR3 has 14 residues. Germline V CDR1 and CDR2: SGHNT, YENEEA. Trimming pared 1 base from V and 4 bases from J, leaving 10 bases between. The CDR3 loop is CASSLVTGSTEAFF. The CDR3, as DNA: TGTGCCAGCAGCTTAGTTACAGGGAGCACTGAAGCTTTCTTT. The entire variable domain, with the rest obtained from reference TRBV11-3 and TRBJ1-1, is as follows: EAGVVQSPRYKIIEKKQPVAFWCNPISGHNTLYWYLQNLGQGPELLIRYENEEAVDDSQLPKDRFSAERLKGVDSTLKIQPAELGDSAVYLCASSLVTGSTEAFFGQGTRLTVV.

This CDR3 is CASGHETDTQYF. In nucleotides, the CDR3 is TGTGCCAGCGGCCACGAGACAGATACGCAGTATTTT. V usage is TRBV2 and J usage is TRBJ2-3; D not resolved. Trimming removed 8 bases from V and 3 bases from J, with 9 bases in between. The CDR3 spans 12 residues. The germline V gene has CDR1 SNHLY and CDR2 FYNNEI.

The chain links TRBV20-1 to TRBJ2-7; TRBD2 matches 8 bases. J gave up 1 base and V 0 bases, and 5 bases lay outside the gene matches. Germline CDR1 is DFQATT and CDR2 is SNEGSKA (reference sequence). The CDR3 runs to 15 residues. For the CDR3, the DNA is TGCAGTGCTAGAGATCTAAGCGGGAGTTCCTACGAGCAGTACTTC. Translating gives CSARDLSGSSYEQYF.

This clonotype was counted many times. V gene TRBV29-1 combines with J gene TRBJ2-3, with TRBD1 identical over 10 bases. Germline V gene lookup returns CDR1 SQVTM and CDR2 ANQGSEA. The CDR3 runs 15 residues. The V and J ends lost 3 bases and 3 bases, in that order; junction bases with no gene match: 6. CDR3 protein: CSVEVRDRGTDTQYF. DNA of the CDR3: TGCAGCGTTGAGGTCCGGGACAGGGGTACAGATACGCAGTATTTT.

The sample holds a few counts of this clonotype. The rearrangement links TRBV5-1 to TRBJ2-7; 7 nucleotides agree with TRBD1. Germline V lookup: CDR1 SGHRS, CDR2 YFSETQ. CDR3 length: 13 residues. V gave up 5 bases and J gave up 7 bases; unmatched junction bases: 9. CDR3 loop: CASSSQGVQEQYF. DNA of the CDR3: TGCGCCAGCAGTTCTCAGGGGGTCCAGGAGCAGTACTTC.

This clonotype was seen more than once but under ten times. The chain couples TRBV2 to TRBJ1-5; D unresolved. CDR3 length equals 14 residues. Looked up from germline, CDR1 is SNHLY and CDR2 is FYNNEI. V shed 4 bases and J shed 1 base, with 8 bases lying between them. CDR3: CASSVLGSNQPQHF. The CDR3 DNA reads TGTGCCAGCAGTGTACTGGGGAGCAATCAGCCCCAGCATTTT.

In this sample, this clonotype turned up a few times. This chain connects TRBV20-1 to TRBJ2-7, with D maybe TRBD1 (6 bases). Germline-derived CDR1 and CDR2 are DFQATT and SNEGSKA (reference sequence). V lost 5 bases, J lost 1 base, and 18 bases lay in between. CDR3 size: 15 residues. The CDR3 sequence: CSAPGQSRGSYEQYF. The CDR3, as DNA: TGCAGTGCTCCCGGACAGTCCCGGGGTTCCTACGAGCAGTACTTC.

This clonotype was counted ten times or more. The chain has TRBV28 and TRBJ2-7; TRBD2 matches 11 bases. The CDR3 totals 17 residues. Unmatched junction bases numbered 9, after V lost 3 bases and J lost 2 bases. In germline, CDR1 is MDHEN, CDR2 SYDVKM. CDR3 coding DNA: TGTGCCAGCAGTTTCCCGCGGGGTAGCGGGAGGGCCTACGAGCAGTACTTC. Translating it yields CASSFPRGSGRAYEQYF.

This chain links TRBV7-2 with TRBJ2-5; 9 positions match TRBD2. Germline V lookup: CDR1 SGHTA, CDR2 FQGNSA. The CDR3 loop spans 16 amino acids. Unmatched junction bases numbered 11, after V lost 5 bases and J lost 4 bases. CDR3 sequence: CASSGYGLAGSETQYF. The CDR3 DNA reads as TGTGCCAGCAGCGGGTACGGGCTAGCGGGATCAGAGACCCAGTACTTC. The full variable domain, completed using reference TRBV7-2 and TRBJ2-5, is GAGVSQSPSNKVTEKGKDVELRCDPISGHTALYWYRQSLGQGLEFLIYFQGNSAPDKSGLPSDRFSAERTGGSVSTLTIQRTQQEDSAVYLCASSGYGLAGSETQYFGPGTRLLVL.

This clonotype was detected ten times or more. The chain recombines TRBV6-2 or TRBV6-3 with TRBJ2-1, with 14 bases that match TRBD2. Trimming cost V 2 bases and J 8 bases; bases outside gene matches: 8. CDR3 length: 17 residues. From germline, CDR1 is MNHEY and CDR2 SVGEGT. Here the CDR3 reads CASSYLPGTSGSHEQFF. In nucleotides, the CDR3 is TGTGCCAGCAGTTACCTCCCCGGGACTAGCGGGAGCCATGAGCAGTTCTTC.